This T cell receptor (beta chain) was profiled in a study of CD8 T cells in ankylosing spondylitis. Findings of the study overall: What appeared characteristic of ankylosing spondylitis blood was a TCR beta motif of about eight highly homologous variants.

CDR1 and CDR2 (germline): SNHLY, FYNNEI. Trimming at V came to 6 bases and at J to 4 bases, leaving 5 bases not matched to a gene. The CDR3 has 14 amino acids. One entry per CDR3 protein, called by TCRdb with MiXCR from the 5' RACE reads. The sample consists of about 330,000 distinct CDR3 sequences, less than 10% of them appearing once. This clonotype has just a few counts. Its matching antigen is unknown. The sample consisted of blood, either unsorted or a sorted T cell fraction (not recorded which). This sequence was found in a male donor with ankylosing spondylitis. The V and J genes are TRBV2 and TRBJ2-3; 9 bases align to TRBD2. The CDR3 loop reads CASRGGRAPDTQYF. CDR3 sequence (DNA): TGTGCCAGCAGGGGCGGGAGGGCCCCAGATACGCAGTATTTT.